Listed below are T cell receptor beta chains from one sample, sequenced in a study of OX40 agonist ivuxolimab in advanced cancers. Here immunoSEQ multiplex PCR was the method, and the copy in TCRdb shows in-frame clones only, minus some. The sample has 75,000 to 100,000 clones; approximately 91% are singletons. The sequences come from CD4+ or CD8+ T cells sorted from blood, collected in a trial of the OX40 agonist ivuxolimab. These receptors originate from an adult with an advanced solid tumor such as melanoma, head and neck, liver or kidney cancer. CDR3s include the opening cysteine and the closing phenylalanine or tryptophan. A D gene is named only where the DNA matches it firmly. A row's size may be missing; if present it is once, few, many or a size class.

size	V	D	J	DNA	CDR3
few	TRBV19	-	TRBJ1-4	TGTGCCAGTAGCCAACGAGAGCTACAGGAAAAACTGTTTTTT	CASSQRELQEKLFF
-	TRBV11-3	-	TRBJ2-1	TGTGCCAGCAGCCGCTCTGGTAGTTCCTACAATGAGCAGTTCTTC	CASSRSGSSYNEQFF
once	TRBV14	-	TRBJ2-5	TGTGCCAGCAGCCAAGCCCCCCTAAAAGAGACCCAGTACTTC	CASSQAPLKETQYF
-	TRBV7-7	-	TRBJ2-2	TGTGCCAGCAGCTTAGGGGAGGCGAACACCGGGGAGCTGTTTTTT	CASSLGEANTGELFF
-	TRBV6-5	-	TRBJ1-1	TGTGCCAGCAGTTACTCGTGGTCCGTGGACACTGAAGCTTTCTTT	CASSYSWSVDTEAFF
-	TRBV5-4	-	TRBJ1-1	TGTGCCAGCAGCTTGGATGGGAGGACTGAAGCTTTCTTT	CASSLDGRTEAFF
-	TRBV5-6	-	TRBJ2-3	TGTGCCAGCAGTTCTTCCGGGGTCGCAGATACGCAGTATTTT	CASSSSGVADTQYF
-	TRBV9	-	TRBJ1-3	TGTGCCAGCAGCCCAGAGGCGTCAGGGTACTCTGGAAACACCATATATTTT	CASSPEASGYSGNTIYF
-	TRBV5-1	-	TRBJ2-3	TGCGCCAGCACCCGTGGGTCCGGAGATACGCAGTATTTT	CASTRGSGDTQYF
-	TRBV28	TRBD1	TRBJ1-4	TGTGCCAGCAGTTTAGGACAGGGGCTGTTTTTT	CASSLGQGLFF
-	TRBV28	TRBD2	TRBJ2-7	TGTGCCAGCAGGGTAGCGGGAGGATTTTCTGCCGAGCAGTACTTC	CASRVAGGFSAEQYF
-	TRBV30	-	TRBJ2-7	TGTGCCTGGAGTGGGAATTACGAGCAGTACTTC	CAWSGNYEQYF
-	TRBV19	-	TRBJ2-2	TGTGCCAGTAGTATATTTGGCAGGGCCACCGGGGAGCTGTTTTTT	CASSIFGRATGELFF
-	TRBV5-1	TRBD2	TRBJ2-1	TGCGCCAGCAGCTTGGCGCCGGGACTATACAATGAGCAGTTCTTC	CASSLAPGLYNEQFF
-	TRBV5-1	TRBD1	TRBJ2-7	TGCGCCAGCAGCTTGTTAGGACAGGGGGACGAGCAGTACTTC	CASSLLGQGDEQYF
-	TRBV7-8	-	TRBJ2-5	TGTGCCAGCAGCTTAGTGGGCAGGGAAGAGACCCAGTACTTC	CASSLVGREETQYF
-	TRBV7-6	-	TRBJ1-1	TGTGCCAGCAGCTTCATGACAGGTCTCTCTGAAGCTTTCTTT	CASSFMTGLSEAFF
-	TRBV5-8	-	TRBJ2-5	TGTGCCAGCAGCTTATTGAGGGGAGAGACCCAGTACTTC	CASSLLRGETQYF
-	TRBV7-2	-	TRBJ1-2	TGTGCCAGCAGCCCGGGGGGGCCTATCGTTGGCTACACCTTC	CASSPGGPIVGYTF
once	TRBV5-8	-	TRBJ2-2	TGTGCCAGCAGCTCTCGTAGGTCCGGGGAGCTGTTTTTT	CASSSRRSGELFF
-	TRBV27	TRBD2	TRBJ2-7	TGTGCCAGCAGTTTTAGCGGGAGACTCTACGAGCAGTACTTC	CASSFSGRLYEQYF
-	TRBV15	TRBD1	TRBJ2-2	TGTGCCACCAGCGCACGACAGGGGACCTTGTCTGGGGAGCTGTTTTTT	CATSARQGTLSGELFF
-	TRBV7-2	-	TRBJ2-1	TGTGCCAGCAGCCCAAATATTAATGAGCAGTTCTTC	CASSPNINEQFF
-	TRBV5-1	TRBD1	TRBJ1-1	TGCGCCAGCAGCCCTCAGACAGGGGCTACTGAAGCTTTCTTT	CASSPQTGATEAFF
-	TRBV6-6	TRBD1	TRBJ2-1	TGTGCCAGCAGTTACATCAGACAGGGGGCTGGAGAGCAGTTCTTC	CASSYIRQGAGEQFF